This TCR beta chain came from a study of OX40 agonist ivuxolimab in advanced cancers. Overall study: Participants could have had prior anti-PD-1, anti-PD-L1 or anti-CTLA-4 therapy, and approximately 40% had some. Study results and caveats: CD8+ T cells showed, on average, more clonal expansion than CD4+ cells.

Produced via immunoSEQ multiplex PCR; TCRdb's table is partial and in-frame only. Of about 77,000 clones listed, around four fifths are singletons. V gave up 8 bases and J gave up 0 bases, with 11 bases separating them. This CDR3 has 13 residues. CDR1 is MNHEY and CDR2 is SMNVEV in the germline V gene (reference sequence). Note on this clone: What it recognizes is unknown.

The V call is TRBV27, the J call TRBJ2-7; TRBD1 might be the D (5 bases). Sequenced here: CD4+ or CD8+ T cells sorted from blood, sampled in a trial of the OX40 agonist ivuxolimab. The receptor was isolated from an adult with an advanced solid tumor such as melanoma, head and neck, liver or kidney cancer. This CDR3 is CASGTTASYEQYF. CDR3 DNA: TGTGCCAGCGGTACGACAGCCTCCTACGAGCAGTACTTC.